Sequencing of this T cell receptor (beta chain) was carried out in a study of cytomegalovirus exposure and HLA in healthy donors. Use of 60 Vbeta and 13 Jbeta primers characterized the PCR. Clones were sequenced by immunoSEQ multiplex PCR, and TCRdb holds only the in-frame ones, with some missing. There are 180,000 or so clones in the sample; around four fifths occur only once, and over 1.1% lies in the top ten. J lost 4 bases, V lost 5 bases, and 5 bases had no gene match. CDR1 MNHNY and CDR2 SVGAGI come from the germline V gene (reference sequence). CDR3 length equals 14 residues. The sequence came from a man younger than 30 in good health and CMV-seronegative. V and J are TRBV6-6 and TRBJ1-1, with 9 bases identical to TRBD1. Sequenced material: PBMCs. CDR3 sequence: CASSQSTGGTEAFF. DNA of the CDR3: TGTGCCAGCAGTCAATCGACAGGGGGCACTGAAGCTTTCTTT.